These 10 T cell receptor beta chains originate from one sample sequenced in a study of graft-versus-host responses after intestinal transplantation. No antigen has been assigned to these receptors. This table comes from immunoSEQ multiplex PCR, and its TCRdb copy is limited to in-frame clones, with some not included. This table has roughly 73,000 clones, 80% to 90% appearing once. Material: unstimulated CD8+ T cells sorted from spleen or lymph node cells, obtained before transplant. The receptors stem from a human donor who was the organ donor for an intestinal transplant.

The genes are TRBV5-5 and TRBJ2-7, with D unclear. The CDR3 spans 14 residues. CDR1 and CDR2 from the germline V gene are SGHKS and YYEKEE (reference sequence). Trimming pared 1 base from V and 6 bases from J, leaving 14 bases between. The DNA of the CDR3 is TGTGCCAGCAGCTTGTTGCCCCCGCCGGTCGAGCAGTACTTC. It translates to CASSLLPPPVEQYF.

The CDR3 DNA follows: TGCGCCAGCAGCCAAGGGCCCATGGGGCCAGGCTATGGCTACACCTTC. Translated, it gives CASSQGPMGPGYGYTF. The rearrangement joins TRBV4-1 to TRBJ1-2; possibly TRBD1 for D (5 bases). CDR1 is MGHRA and CDR2 is YSYEKL in the germline V gene. Between the trimmed V and J ends, which lost 1 base and 4 bases, there was a span of 16 bases. The length of the CDR3 is 16 residues.

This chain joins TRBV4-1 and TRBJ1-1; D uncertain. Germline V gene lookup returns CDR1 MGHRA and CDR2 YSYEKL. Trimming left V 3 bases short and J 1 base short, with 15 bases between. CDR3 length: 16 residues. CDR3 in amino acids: CASSHTSGAENTEAFF. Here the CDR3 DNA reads TGCGCCAGCAGCCATACCTCAGGCGCCGAGAACACTGAAGCTTTCTTT.

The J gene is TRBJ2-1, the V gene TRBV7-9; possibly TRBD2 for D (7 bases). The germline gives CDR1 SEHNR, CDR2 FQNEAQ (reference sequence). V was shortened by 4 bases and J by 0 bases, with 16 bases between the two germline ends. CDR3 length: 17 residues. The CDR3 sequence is CASSSGEGIPSYNEQFF. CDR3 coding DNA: TGTGCCAGCAGCTCAGGGGAGGGGATTCCCTCCTACAATGAGCAGTTCTTC.

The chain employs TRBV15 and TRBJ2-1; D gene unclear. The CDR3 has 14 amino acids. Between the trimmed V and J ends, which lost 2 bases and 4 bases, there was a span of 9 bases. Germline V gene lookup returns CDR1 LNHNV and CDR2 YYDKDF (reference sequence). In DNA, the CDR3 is TGTGCCACCAGCAGACTTGACGCGTACAATGAGCAGTTCTTC. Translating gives CATSRLDAYNEQFF.

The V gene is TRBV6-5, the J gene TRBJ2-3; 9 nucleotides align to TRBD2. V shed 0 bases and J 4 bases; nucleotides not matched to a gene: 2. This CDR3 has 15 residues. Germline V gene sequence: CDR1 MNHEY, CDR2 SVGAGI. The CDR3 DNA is TGTGCCAGCAGTTACTCTGCGGGGGGGCCAGATACGCAGTATTTT. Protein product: CASSYSAGGPDTQYF.

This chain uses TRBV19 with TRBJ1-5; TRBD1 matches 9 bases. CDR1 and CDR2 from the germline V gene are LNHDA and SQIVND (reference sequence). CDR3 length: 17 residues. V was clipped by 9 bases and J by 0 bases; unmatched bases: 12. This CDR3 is CASWGTGNPYSNQPQHF. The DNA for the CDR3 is TGTGCCAGCTGGGGGACAGGGAATCCGTATAGCAATCAGCCCCAGCATTTT.

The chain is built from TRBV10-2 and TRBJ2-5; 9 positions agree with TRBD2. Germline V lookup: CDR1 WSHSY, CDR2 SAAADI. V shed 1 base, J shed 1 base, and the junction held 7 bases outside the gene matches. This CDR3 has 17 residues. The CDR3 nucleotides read TGCGCCAGCAGTGAGTGGCAAGCGGGGGGCCCCCAAGAGACCCAGTACTTC. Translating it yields CASSEWQAGGPQETQYF.

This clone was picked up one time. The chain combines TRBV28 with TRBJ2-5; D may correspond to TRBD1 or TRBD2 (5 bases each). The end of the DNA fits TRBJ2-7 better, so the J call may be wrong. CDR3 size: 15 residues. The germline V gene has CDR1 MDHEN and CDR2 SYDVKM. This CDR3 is CASSSGTVLADEQYF. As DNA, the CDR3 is TGTGCCAGCAGCTCCGGGACGGTTCTGGCCGACGAGCAGTACTTC.

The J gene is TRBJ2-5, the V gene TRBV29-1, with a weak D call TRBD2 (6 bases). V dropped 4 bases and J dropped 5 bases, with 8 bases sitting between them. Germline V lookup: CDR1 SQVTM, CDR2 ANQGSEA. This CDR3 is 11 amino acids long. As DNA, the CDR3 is TGCAGCGTTGGAGGAGGGGAGACCCAGTACTTC. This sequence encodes CSVGGGETQYF.